The sequence of this T cell receptor beta chain was determined in a study of cytomegalovirus exposure and HLA in healthy donors. Use of 60 Vbeta and 13 Jbeta primers characterized the PCR. Clones were read by immunoSEQ multiplex PCR, and TCRdb kept only the in-frame ones, dropping some. The data show some 150,000 clones, over 60% seen once. This CDR3 contains 13 residues. Germline CDR1 is SGHTA and CDR2 is FQGNSA. V was cut by 7 bases and J by 4 bases, with 13 bases left in between. V is TRBV7-2 and J is TRBJ1-1; D is unresolved. The sequence was obtained from a man aged 40-49 years in good health and CMV-seropositive. Sequencing was done on a sample of PBMCs. Here the CDR3 reads CASTTSRGTEAFF. The DNA of the CDR3 is TGTGCCAGCACCACCTCGCGGGGCACTGAAGCTTTCTTT.